This T cell receptor beta chain was sequenced during a study of identifying expanded T cells in peripheral blood (dated by TCRdb to between 2018 and 2020). About the full investigation: Technical replicates were generated by sequencing separate aliquots of the same genomic DNA pool, with four replicates compared pairwise.

About this clone: Its antigen target is currently unknown. No much larger clone exists at a distance of one base, and base qualities are not known.

Results and caveats for the whole study, not just this receptor: The binomial model flagged about 1.2 differentially abundant clones between technical replicates, compared with about 16 over around two weeks and 19 over around four weeks. The authors expected biological variance in healthy repertoires might increase further over much longer intervals such as months to years. In all healthy donors, the variance in clone template counts between samples taken 2 to 3 weeks apart rose significantly as total template count increased. The beta-binomial model significantly reduced the number of clones called differentially abundant and the false-positive rate across all healthy-donor time intervals.

Its CDR3 holds 13 amino acids, cysteine through phenylalanine. Kept here is only the CDR3 DNA, which spans 39 bases and is read in frame from base 1. V drops 2 bases and J drops 7 bases, leaving 6 bases in between. The germline V gene sets CDR1 to MRHNA and CDR2 to SNTAGT. TCRbeta CDR3 regions were profiled with the immunoSEQ Assay using bias-controlled multiplex PCR amplification of genomic DNA. For the original study's pipeline: To quantify the absolute abundance of each unique TCRbeta CDR3 region, the sequences were collapsed and filtered. Differential abundance was assessed using a binomial (Fisher-equivalent) model and a beta-binomial model in which time-dependent variance fitted from healthy donors was added. Clones with fewer than 5 combined templates were excluded, and clones with Benjamini-Hochberg FDR below 0.01 were called differentially abundant. Beta-binomial variance was modeled as a function of total template count across the two samples using the form v = (b*log(k)+a)^2. Not all clones reach the TCRdb copy of this immuneACCESS table, which keeps in-frame sequences only. Checked studies attribute under half of the gap to unresolved V genes and leave the rest unexplained. The V and J calls and clone size were taken over from that table, and D and trimming were inferred from the DNA. The sample profile shows approximately 130,000 clones; about 86% of them were found once. The ten largest clones take up about 8% of the sample.

During the collection period, no infections or other immune events were recorded for the healthy donors. To calibrate time-dependent variance in a beta-binomial model of T-cell clone differential abundance, blood repertoires from healthy donors were used as a training cohort. The training cohort was composed of around ten healthy donors, 3 female and 7 male. An age range of roughly 29 to 65 years, with an average of about 43 years, was recorded for the donors. Whole blood was collected from each healthy donor at three time points spaced around two weeks apart and obtained from a commercial supplier. Genomic DNA was extracted from unsorted whole blood for immunosequencing.

What was sequenced was blood. The sequence links TRBV6-4 to TRBJ1-6; the D gene identity is not certain. The sequence was collected from a person aged 18-70 years in good health. The nucleotide sequence reads as follows: TGTGCCAGCAGTGACAGGGCAAATTCACCCCTCCACTTT. Its product reads: CASSDRANSPLHF.